The 22 T cell receptor beta chains given below trace back to one sample, sequenced in a study of shared clonotypes between healthy human individuals (dated by TCRdb to the early 2020s). Libraries were prepared through the immunoSEQ multiplex PCR assay. Sourced from immuneACCESS, this table was stored by TCRdb with only in-frame sequences that have V and J called. A share of the clones is absent; for the studies checked, an unresolved V gene accounts for under half, and the remainder has no known explanation. The sample data list millions of clones, and approximately 92% of these were observed just once. The top ten clonotypes cover around 0.14% of the sample. The material sequenced was naive CD4+ T cells sorted from blood. Per the publication, the cell subset or site label means: CD45RA+ positively selected. The source is a man aged 18 to 35 in good health.

Points on this clone: The sample contains more than one DNA sequence encoding this CDR3. The rearrangement joins TRBV9 to TRBJ2-1; 9 bases line up with TRBD2. Per germline, CDR1 SGDLS and CDR2 YYNGEE. The V and J ends lost 0 bases and 1 base, in that order; junction bases with no gene match: 2. The CDR3 covers 16 residues. This chain's CDR3 is CASSVGLAGSYNEQFF. CDR3 bases: TGTGCCAGCAGCGTAGGGCTAGCGGGATCCTACAATGAGCAGTTCTTC. Using reference TRBV9 and TRBJ2-1 for the parts outside the CDR3, the full variable domain is DSGVTQTPKHLITATGQRVTLRCSPRSGDLSVYWYQQSLDQGLQFLIQYYNGEERAKGNILERFSAQQFPDLHSELNLSSLELGDSALYFCASSVGLAGSYNEQFFGPGTRLTVL.

V is TRBV5-5 and J is TRBJ1-1, with D hard to call. CDR1 is SGHKS, CDR2 YYEKEE, per germline (reference sequence). The CDR3 runs 14 residues. V was pared by 4 bases and J by 8 bases, with 18 bases between. CDR3 region: CASSARLDGGEAFF. In nucleotides, the CDR3 is TGTGCCAGCAGCGCGCGACTGGATGGTGGGGAAGCTTTCTTT.

As DNA, the CDR3 is TGTGCCACCAGCAGAGATGGGCGGGGGCCCGCAGATACGCAGTATTTT. This translates into CATSRDGRGPADTQYF. V usage is TRBV15 and J usage is TRBJ2-3; D possibly corresponds to TRBD2 (7 bases). This CDR3 has 16 amino acids. Germline CDR1 LNHNV, CDR2 YYDKDF (reference sequence). The V and J ends lost 0 bases and 4 bases respectively, with 14 bases between them.

Notes on this clone: Within the sample, other DNA sequences also encode this same CDR3. J is TRBJ2-3 and V is TRBV5-4; D is undetermined. The V gene lost 1 base and the J gene lost 3 bases, with 6 bases spanning the gap. The CDR3 has 13 residues. Per germline, CDR1 SGHNT and CDR2 YYREEE (reference sequence). CDR3: CASSLTGTDTQYF. In DNA form, the CDR3 reads TGTGCCAGCAGCTTGACTGGGACAGATACGCAGTATTTT.

This clone was observed a few times. The chain recombines TRBV5-4 with TRBJ2-2; D ambiguous. The CDR3 spans 15 residues. V lost 4 bases, J lost 8 bases, and 18 bases lay in between. Germline CDR1 and CDR2: SGHNT and YYREEE (reference sequence). The CDR3 spells CASSTPGRATGELFF. For the CDR3, the DNA is TGTGCCAGCAGCACGCCCGGTAGGGCTACGGGGGAGCTGTTTTTT.

This chain joins TRBV6-6 and TRBJ1-2; D is perhaps TRBD1 (5 bases). CDR3 length: 14 residues. Per germline, CDR1 MNHNY and CDR2 SVGAGI (reference sequence). The V end was cut by 0 bases, the J end by 3 bases, with 8 bases between. The CDR3 coding sequence is TGTGCCAGCAGTTACTCTGCCAGGGACTATGGCTACACCTTC. It yields the protein CASSYSARDYGYTF.

This clone showed up just once. The rearrangement uses TRBV6-6 and TRBJ2-1; 8 nucleotides agree with TRBD2. There are 15 residues in the CDR3. Unmatched junction bases numbered 6, after V lost 4 bases and J lost 4 bases. CDR1 is MNHNY and CDR2 is SVGAGI in the germline V gene (reference sequence). CDR3 loop: CASSLSGSWYNEQFF. CDR3 DNA sequence: TGTGCCAGCAGTTTAAGCGGGAGCTGGTACAATGAGCAGTTCTTC.

The chain carries TRBV28 and TRBJ1-4, with 7 bases lining up with TRBD1. Trimming at V came to 4 bases and at J to 4 bases, leaving 3 bases not matched to a gene. Germline values: CDR1 MDHEN, CDR2 SYDVKM. The CDR3 runs 14 residues. In DNA form, the CDR3 reads TGTGCCAGCAGTTACAGGGGCTATAATGAAAAACTGTTTTTT. Residues: CASSYRGYNEKLFF.

This clone was found once. This chain links TRBV5-8 with TRBJ2-1, with 10 bases aligning to TRBD1. The CDR3 loop spans 17 amino acids. V dropped 4 bases and J dropped 9; count of bases not matched to a gene: 16. The germline gives CDR1 SGHTS, CDR2 YDEGEE. DNA for the CDR3: TGTGCCAGCAGCGCAACCCCGGGACAGGGGCGGTTCGGTGAGCAGTTCTTC. The encoded protein is CASSATPGQGRFGEQFF.

The V call is TRBV7-2, the J call TRBJ2-3; 10 nucleotides align to TRBD2. The J segment lost 1 base and the V segment lost 1 base, leaving 5 bases of the junction unmatched. The CDR3 extends over 17 amino acids. Germline values: CDR1 SGHTA, CDR2 FQGNSA. The CDR3 sequence: CASSLVLAGRGTDTQYF. In nucleotides, the CDR3 is TGTGCCAGCAGCTTAGTACTAGCGGGGAGGGGCACAGATACGCAGTATTTT.

This chain links TRBV2 with TRBJ1-2; TRBD1 might be the D (6 bases). The CDR3 totals 11 residues. V was clipped by 7 bases and J by 4 bases, with 7 bases between them. Germline V gene lookup returns CDR1 SNHLY and CDR2 FYNNEI. The CDR3 sequence: CASTRGYGYTF. The DNA for the CDR3 is TGTGCCAGCACCAGGGGCTATGGCTACACCTTC.

The chain links TRBV4-1 to TRBJ2-1; the match to TRBD2 covers 9 bases. This CDR3 has 14 residues. The V and J ends lost 0 bases and 10 bases, in that order; junction bases with no gene match: 4. Germline CDR1 and CDR2: MGHRA and YSYEKL. The CDR3 DNA sequence: TGCGCCAGCAGCCAAGATGTGACTAGCGGCGAGCAGTTCTTC. Amino acids: CASSQDVTSGEQFF.

The chain couples TRBV7-2 to TRBJ2-2; the match to TRBD2 covers 7 bases. V lost 5 bases and J lost 5; bases outside the gene matches: 8. This CDR3 is built from 15 residues. Germline V lookup: CDR1 SGHTA, CDR2 FQGNSA. The CDR3 sequence: CASSAGLVRTGELFF. The CDR3 DNA is TGTGCCAGCAGCGCAGGACTAGTTAGGACCGGGGAGCTGTTTTTT.

The V call is TRBV6-1, the J call TRBJ2-7; 9 nucleotides match TRBD2. With 3 bases clipped from V and 7 bases from J, the junction kept 10 bases outside the gene matches. In germline, CDR1 is MNHNS, CDR2 SASEGT. The CDR3 covers 15 residues. The CDR3 reads CASSELAGITSEQYF. In nucleotides, the CDR3 is TGTGCCAGCAGTGAGCTAGCGGGGATCACCTCTGAGCAGTACTTC.

Details on this clone: The same CDR3 also results from other DNA sequences found in this sample. The rearrangement uses TRBV10-3 and TRBJ2-7, with D hard to call. The V end was cut by 3 bases, the J end by 0 bases, with 6 bases between. The CDR3 has 13 residues. The V gene's germline CDR1 is ENHRY and CDR2 SYGVKD. In DNA, the CDR3 is TGTGCCATCAGTGATGGGTCCTCCTACGAGCAGTACTTC. This codes for CAISDGSSYEQYF.

The chain couples TRBV5-1 to TRBJ1-1; tentative D call: TRBD1 (6 bases). Germline V gene lookup returns CDR1 SGHRS and CDR2 YFSETQ. CDR3 size: 15 residues. V dropped 5 bases and J dropped 0 bases, with 14 bases sitting between them. CDR3 region: CASRPGAPMNTEAFF. In DNA form, the CDR3 reads TGCGCCAGCAGACCAGGGGCCCCTATGAACACTGAAGCTTTCTTT.

This chain uses TRBV21-1 with TRBJ1-1. TRBV21-1 constitutes a pseudogene. The CDR3 loop spans 14 amino acids. The CDR3 DNA reads as TGTGCCAGCAGCAAACGCCGGGTGAGGACTGAAGCTTTCTTT. This translates into CASSKRRVRTEAFF.

CDR3 coding DNA: TGTGCCTGGGGACTAAGCCGACCCCATGAGCAGTTCTTC. Protein: CAWGLSRPHEQFF. The V gene is TRBV30, the J gene TRBJ2-1, with a possible D match to TRBD2 (6 bases). Germline CDR1 is GTSNPN and CDR2 is SVGIG (reference sequence). V lost 5 bases and J 8 bases, leaving 16 bases between the germline ends. This CDR3 comprises 13 residues.

The chain uses TRBV7-2 and TRBJ2-3; a possible D gene is TRBD2 (6 bases). Germline loops: CDR1 SGHTA, CDR2 FQGNSA. Trimming pared 5 bases from V and 3 bases from J, leaving 21 bases between. The CDR3 spans 17 residues. The CDR3 loop reads CASSLRTTSSLTDTQYF. CDR3 nucleotide sequence: TGTGCCAGCAGCCTTCGGACTACTAGCTCTCTGACAGATACGCAGTATTTT.

The chain carries TRBV11-2 and TRBJ2-1; 15 nucleotides align to TRBD2. The CDR3 runs 15 residues. CDR1 and CDR2 (germline): SGHAT, FQNNGV. J was trimmed by 7 bases and V by 5 bases; bases with no gene match: 3. The CDR3 here is CASSKGTSGRNEQFF. In nucleotides, the CDR3 is TGTGCCAGCAGCAAGGGGACTAGCGGGAGGAATGAGCAGTTCTTC.

This chain uses TRBV7-6 with TRBJ2-2; unclear D gene. V lost 6 bases and J lost 6, with 11 bases in between. Germline V gene lookup returns CDR1 SGHVS and CDR2 FNYEAQ. This CDR3 comprises 13 residues. The CDR3 sequence is CASRQDGAGELFF. The CDR3 bases are TGTGCCAGCAGGCAGGACGGCGCCGGGGAGCTGTTTTTT.

The chain recombines TRBV7-9 with TRBJ2-1, with 12 bases identical to TRBD2. Germline lookup yields CDR1 SEHNR and CDR2 FQNEAQ (reference sequence). Unmatched junction bases numbered 8, after V lost 8 bases and J lost 9 bases. This CDR3 contains 14 residues. The CDR3 bases are TGTGCCAGCCTAGGGACTAGCGGGTTAAGTGAGCAGTTCTTC. Its protein is CASLGTSGLSEQFF. Full variable domain (outside the CDR3, taken from reference TRBV7-9 and TRBJ2-1): DTGVSQNPRHKITKRGQNVTFRCDPISEHNRLYWYRQTLGQGPEFLTYFQNEAQLEKSRLLSDRFSAERPKGSFSTLEIQRTEQGDSAMYLCASLGTSGLSEQFFGPGTRLTVL.